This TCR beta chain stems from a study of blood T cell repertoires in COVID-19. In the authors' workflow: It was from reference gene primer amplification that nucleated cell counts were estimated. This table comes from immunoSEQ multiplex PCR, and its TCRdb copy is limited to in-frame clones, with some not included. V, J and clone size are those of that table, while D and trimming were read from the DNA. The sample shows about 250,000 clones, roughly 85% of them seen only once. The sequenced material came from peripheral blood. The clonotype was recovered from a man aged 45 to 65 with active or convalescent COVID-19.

CDR3 nucleotides: TGTGCCAGCAGTTTCCGGACTTCTGGGGCCAACGTCCTGACTTTC. Amino acids: CASSFRTSGANVLTF. The V call is TRBV27, the J call TRBJ2-6; a possible D gene is TRBD2 (5 bases). Per germline, CDR1 MNHEY and CDR2 SMNVEV (reference sequence). The CDR3 is 15 amino acids. Trimming left V 3 bases short and J 1 base short, with 7 bases between.